This T cell receptor (beta chain) was recorded in a study of CD8 T cells in Susac syndrome. In germline, CDR1 is SGDLS, CDR2 YYNGEE. This CDR3 contains 16 residues. With V trimmed by 0 bases and J by 6 bases, 9 bases remained unmatched. This clonotype was seen only a few times. Random hexamers primed reverse transcription of about 0.5 to 1 ug RNA. TCR beta CDR3 was amplified by immunoSEQ covering 54 Vbeta and 13 Jbeta. TCRdb used MiXCR to reprocess the immunoSEQ multiplex PCR reads, holding one entry per CDR3 protein. Here the sample spans almost 450,000 distinct CDR3 sequences, around 83% being singletons. Sequencing of TCR beta covered CD8+ and CD4+ T cells obtained from blood. Included as multiple sclerosis controls were treatment-naive patients who had stable or active relapsing-remitting disease.

This clonotype was sampled from a human donor with multiple sclerosis. The specimen sequenced was CD8+ T cells from PBMCs. The chain couples TRBV9 to TRBJ2-7; 10 bases align to TRBD2. The CDR3 loop reads CASSVEGLAGDSEQYF. CDR3 DNA: TGTGCCAGCAGCGTAGAAGGGCTAGCGGGAGACAGCGAGCAGTACTTC.